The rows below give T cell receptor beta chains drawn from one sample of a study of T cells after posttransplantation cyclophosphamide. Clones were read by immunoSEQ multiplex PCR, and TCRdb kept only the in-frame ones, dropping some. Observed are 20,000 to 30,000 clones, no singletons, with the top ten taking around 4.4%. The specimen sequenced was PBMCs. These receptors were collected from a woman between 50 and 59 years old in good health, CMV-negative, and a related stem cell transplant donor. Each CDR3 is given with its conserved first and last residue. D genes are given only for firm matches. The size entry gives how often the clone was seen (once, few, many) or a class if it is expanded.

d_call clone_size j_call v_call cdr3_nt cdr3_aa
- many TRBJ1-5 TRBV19 TGTGCCAGTAAGAACAGGGCGGAGGGCAATCAGCCCCAGCATTTT CASKNRAEGNQPQHF
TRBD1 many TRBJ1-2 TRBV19 TGTGCCAGTAGTATACGACAGGGGTGGGACTATGGCTACACCTTC CASSIRQGWDYGYTF
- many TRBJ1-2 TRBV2 TGTGCCAGCCGGAGCGGGGGCGAGGGCTACACCTTC CASRSGGEGYTF
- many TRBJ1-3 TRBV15 TGTGCCACCAGCAGAAACCTAGAGGCCGGTTCAGGGTCTTTTGGAAACACCATATATTTT CATSRNLEAGSGSFGNTIYF
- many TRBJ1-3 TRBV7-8 TGTGCCAGCAGCCCCCTATGGGGGCCACTCAACTCTGGAAACACCATATATTTT CASSPLWGPLNSGNTIYF
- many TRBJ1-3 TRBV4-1 TGCGCCAGCAGCCAGGTACTTATTGGAAACACCATATATTTT CASSQVLIGNTIYF
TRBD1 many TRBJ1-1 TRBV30 TGTGCCTGGAACGACAGGGGGCGAGGAGCTTTCTTT CAWNDRGRGAFF
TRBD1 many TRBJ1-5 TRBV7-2 TGTGCCAGCAGCTTAGCCGGGACAGGGGCTCAGCCCCAGCATTTT CASSLAGTGAQPQHF
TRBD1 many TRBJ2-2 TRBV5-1 TGCGCCAGCAGCTTGGTGGCAGGGGGAATCGGGGAGCTGTTTTTT CASSLVAGGIGELFF
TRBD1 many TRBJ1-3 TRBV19 TGTGCCAGTAGTCAACAGGGGACCTCTGGAAACACCATATATTTT CASSQQGTSGNTIYF
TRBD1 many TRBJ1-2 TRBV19 TGTGCCAGTAGTACCGGACAGGGAGTTGGCTATGGCTACACCTTC CASSTGQGVGYGYTF
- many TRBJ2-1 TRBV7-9 TGTGCCAGCCGAAAGGACAGCAATGAGCAGTTCTTC CASRKDSNEQFF
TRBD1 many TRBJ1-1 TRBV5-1 TGCGCCAGCAGCTTGGGGACAGGGAAGGCTGAAGCTTTCTTT CASSLGTGKAEAFF